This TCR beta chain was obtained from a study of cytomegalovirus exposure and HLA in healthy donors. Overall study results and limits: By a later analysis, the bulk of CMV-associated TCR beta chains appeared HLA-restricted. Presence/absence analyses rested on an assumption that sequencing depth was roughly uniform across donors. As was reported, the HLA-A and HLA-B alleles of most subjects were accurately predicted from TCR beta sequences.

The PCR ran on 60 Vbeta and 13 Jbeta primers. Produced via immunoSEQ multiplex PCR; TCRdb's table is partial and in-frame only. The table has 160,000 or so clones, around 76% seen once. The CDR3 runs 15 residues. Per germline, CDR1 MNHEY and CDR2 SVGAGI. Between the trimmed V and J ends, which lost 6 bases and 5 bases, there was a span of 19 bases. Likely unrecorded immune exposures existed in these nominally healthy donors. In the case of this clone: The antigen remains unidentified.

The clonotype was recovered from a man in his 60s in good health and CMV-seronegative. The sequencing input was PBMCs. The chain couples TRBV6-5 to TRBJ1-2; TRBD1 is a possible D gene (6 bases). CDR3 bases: TGTGCCAGCAGCCTACTTCAGGGGTATGGTTATGGCTACACCTTC. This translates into CASSLLQGYGYGYTF.